The 31 T cell receptor beta chains in this list originate from one sample, sequenced in a study of CD8 T cells in Susac syndrome. With random hexamers, about 0.45 to 1 ug RNA was reverse transcribed. From the immunoSEQ multiplex PCR reads, TCRdb called clonotypes with MiXCR, one entry per CDR3 protein. The repertoire holds roughly 200,000 distinct CDR3 sequences, with 75% to 95% as singletons. Sequences were obtained from CD4+ T cells from PBMCs. These receptors were obtained from a human donor with Susac syndrome.

The chain has TRBV6-2 or TRBV6-3 and TRBJ1-1; D possibly corresponds to TRBD1 (5 bases). V shed 2 bases and J shed 3 bases, with 16 bases lying between them. The CDR3 is 16 residues long. CDR1 MNHEY and CDR2 SVGEGT come from the germline V gene. The CDR3 protein is CASSYPSRGTDTEAFF. CDR3 in DNA: TGTGCCAGCAGTTACCCATCGCGGGGGACGGACACTGAAGCTTTCTTT.

The rearrangement uses TRBV19 and TRBJ2-6; perhaps TRBD2 as D (5 bases). Trimming cost V 3 bases and J 4 bases, with 13 bases left between them. The CDR3 is made up of 16 amino acids. From germline, CDR1 is LNHDA and CDR2 SQIVND (reference sequence). As DNA, the CDR3 is TGTGCCAGTAGTATTTTCCCCCCGGGAGGGGCCAACGTCCTGACTTTC. This encodes CASSIFPPGGANVLTF.

The genes are TRBV6-1 and TRBJ2-6, with no clear D. V was trimmed by 5 bases and J by 3 bases, leaving 11 bases between them. Germline CDR1 and CDR2: MNHNS and SASEGT. This CDR3 comprises 15 residues. CDR3 in DNA: TGTGCCAGCAGTCGACTCTGGGATGGGGCCAACGTCCTGACTTTC. Its protein is CASSRLWDGANVLTF.

This chain uses TRBV30 with TRBJ2-3, with D unclear. The germline gives CDR1 GTSNPN, CDR2 SVGIG (reference sequence). CDR3 size: 14 residues. V was cut by 4 bases and J by 2 bases, with 13 bases left in between. In nucleotides, the CDR3 is TGTGCCTGGACTTACATCCAGGTCACAGATACGCAGTATTTT. Amino acid sequence: CAWTYIQVTDTQYF.

V usage is TRBV18 and J usage is TRBJ2-1; 7 bases are a match to TRBD2. There are 13 residues in the CDR3. V gave up 6 bases and J gave up 8 bases; unmatched junction bases: 7. The germline gives CDR1 KGHSH, CDR2 LQKENI. CDR3 bases: TGTGCCAGCTCCGTCGGGGGGATTGATGAGCAGTTCTTC. It translates to CASSVGGIDEQFF.

The rearrangement joins TRBV20-1 to TRBJ1-3, with TRBD1 as a possible D gene (6 bases). The germline gives CDR1 DFQATT, CDR2 SNEGSKA (reference sequence). V lost 0 bases and J lost 7, with 16 bases in between. The length of the CDR3 is 15 residues. The DNA of the CDR3 is TGCAGTGCTAGAGATTCCTCAGGGGTGGGGAACACCATATATTTT. Encoded protein: CSARDSSGVGNTIYF.

This chain links TRBV12-2 with TRBJ2-5; the table's D call of TRBD2 was not tested on the DNA. TRBV12-2 is a listed pseudogene. CDR3 size: 15 residues. The CDR3 is CASRLLAGDRETQYF. In nucleotides, the CDR3 is TGTGCAAGTCGTTTACTAGCGGGAGACCGAGAGACCCAGTACTTC.

V usage is TRBV3-1 and J usage is TRBJ1-2; possible D gene TRBD1, 6 bases. Trimming took off 1 base at V and 14 bases at J, with 17 bases between the two ends. The germline V gene encodes CDR1 LGHDT and CDR2 YNNKEL (reference sequence). This CDR3 has 13 residues. The CDR3 DNA reads TGTGCCAGCAGCCAAGGGTCCACAGACGGGACAACCTTC. It is translated as CASSQGSTDGTTF.

The J gene is TRBJ2-1, the V gene TRBV28; 9 nucleotides match TRBD2. Germline V gives CDR1 MDHEN, CDR2 SYDVKM. V lost 2 bases, J lost 3 bases, and 5 bases stayed unmatched. CDR3 length: 16 residues. CDR3 residues: CASSLGAGGYYNEQFF. The CDR3 region has the DNA TGTGCCAGCAGTTTAGGGGCGGGGGGGTACTACAATGAGCAGTTCTTC.

The V and J genes are TRBV7-2 and TRBJ2-1; D is unresolved. The CDR3 length is 15 residues. Looked up from germline, CDR1 is SGHTA and CDR2 is FQGNSA. V was shortened by 5 bases and J by 0 bases, with 11 bases between the two germline ends. CDR3 in amino acids: CASSHQPASYNEQFF. The CDR3 nucleotides read TGTGCCAGCAGCCACCAACCCGCCTCCTACAATGAGCAGTTCTTC.

J is TRBJ1-2 and V is TRBV3-1; the D is unclear. The germline V gene has CDR1 LGHDT and CDR2 YNNKEL (reference sequence). V was pared by 6 bases and J by 11 bases, with 16 bases between. The CDR3 extends over 12 amino acids. The CDR3 DNA reads TGTGCCAGCAGTCATTCAAGGACTTATTACACCTTC. The encoded protein is CASSHSRTYYTF.

The V and J genes are TRBV27 and TRBJ1-2; 8 positions match TRBD1. The germline CDR1 and CDR2 sequences are MNHEY and SMNVEV (reference sequence). This CDR3 spans 16 amino acids. After removal of 7 bases from V and 1 base from J, the junction contained 11 bases not matched to a gene. The CDR3, as DNA: TGTGCCAGCACATTGTCCGGGACAGGAGTTAACTATGGCTACACCTTC. This encodes CASTLSGTGVNYGYTF.

J is TRBJ2-1 and V is TRBV20-1; 7 bases agree with TRBD2. This CDR3 has 16 amino acids. V trimming: 6 bases; J trimming: 9 bases; junction bases outside the gene matches: 20. The V gene's germline CDR1 is DFQATT and CDR2 SNEGSKA (reference sequence). The DNA for the CDR3 is TGCAGTGCGCGGCTCGCGACTAGCTCTAGTTATGCTGAGCAGTTCTTC. Encoded protein: CSARLATSSSYAEQFF.

The chain carries TRBV12-3 or TRBV12-4 and TRBJ2-7, with D possibly TRBD2 on 5 matching bases. CDR3 size: 14 residues. Trimming cost V 3 bases and J 3 bases, with 12 bases left between them. CDR3 protein: CASSFGSVFYEQYF. DNA of the CDR3: TGTGCCAGCAGTTTTGGGAGTGTATTCTACGAGCAGTACTTC.

The rearrangement joins TRBV5-1 to TRBJ2-5; the match to TRBD1 covers 10 bases. CDR3 length: 16 amino acids. CDR1 is SGHRS and CDR2 is YFSETQ in the germline V gene. The J segment lost 4 bases and the V segment lost 2 bases, leaving 8 bases of the junction unmatched. The CDR3: CASSFTGTGASETQYF. In DNA, the CDR3 is TGCGCCAGCAGCTTCACGGGGACAGGGGCATCAGAGACCCAGTACTTC.

V gene TRBV7-8 combines with J gene TRBJ2-3; D is possibly TRBD2 (7 bases). The CDR3 is 15 residues long. Germline lookup yields CDR1 SGHVS and CDR2 FQNEAQ. With 1 base removed from V and 2 bases from J, the gap between germline ends came to 10 bases. The CDR3 sequence is CASSLVGGHTDTQYF. CDR3 in DNA: TGTGCCAGCAGCTTAGTCGGGGGGCACACAGATACGCAGTATTTT.

This sequence joins TRBV7-2 and TRBJ1-2, with 12 bases lining up with TRBD1. The CDR3 runs 16 residues. Losses at the gene ends were 0 bases for V and 8 bases for J; bases not matched to a gene: 7. CDR1 SGHTA and CDR2 FQGNSA come from the germline V gene. CDR3 nucleotides: TGTGCCAGCAGCTTAGCGGAGGGACAGGGGGCGAGAGGCTACACCTTC. Its protein product is CASSLAEGQGARGYTF.

This chain connects TRBV30 to TRBJ2-3, with TRBD2 identical over 7 bases. The CDR3 runs 14 residues. Germline-derived CDR1 and CDR2 are GTSNPN and SVGIG (reference sequence). J was trimmed by 0 bases and V by 5 bases; bases with no gene match: 5. The CDR3 DNA reads TGTGCCTGGGCGAGCGGGGCTAGCACAGATACGCAGTATTTT. It yields the protein CAWASGASTDTQYF.

This clonotype came up a few times. V usage is TRBV7-2 and J usage is TRBJ2-1; 9 bases line up with TRBD2. CDR1 is SGHTA, CDR2 FQGNSA, per germline. This CDR3 has 15 amino acids. V trimming: 6 bases; J trimming: 6 bases; junction bases outside the gene matches: 9. The CDR3 reads CASSRGLAISNEQFF. In DNA, the CDR3 is TGTGCCAGCAGTCGTGGACTAGCGATCTCCAATGAGCAGTTCTTC.

This rearrangement joins TRBV30 to TRBJ2-5; D might be TRBD2 (6 bases). V lost 0 bases and J lost 5, with 7 bases in between. The CDR3 has 12 residues. Germline V gene data show CDR1 as GTSNPN and CDR2 as SVGIG (reference sequence). CDR3: CAWSVEGETQYF. DNA of the CDR3: TGTGCCTGGAGTGTGGAGGGGGAGACCCAGTACTTC. The full variable domain, with the rest looked up from reference TRBV30 and TRBJ2-5, is SQTIHQWPATLVQPVGSPLSLECTVEGTSNPNLYWYRQAAGRGLQLLFYSVGIGQISSEVPQNLSASRPQDRQFILSSKKLLLSDSGFYLCAWSVEGETQYFGPGTRLLVL.

The chain recombines TRBV4-2 with TRBJ2-5, with a tentative D call TRBD2 (6 bases). The ends were cut back, 1 base at V and 0 bases at J, with 18 bases in the middle. The CDR3 loop spans 18 amino acids. Germline V gene lookup returns CDR1 LGHNA and CDR2 YNFKEQ. CDR3 region: CASSQGGRWRRDQETQYF. In DNA, the CDR3 is TGTGCCAGCAGCCAAGGGGGAAGGTGGCGGAGGGACCAAGAGACCCAGTACTTC.

The CDR3 nucleotides read TGCGCCAGCAGCATTGGCCTCGACTATGGCTACACCTTC. It is translated as CASSIGLDYGYTF. The chain joins TRBV5-1 to TRBJ1-2, with unresolved D. V lost 4 bases and J 3 bases, leaving 10 bases between the germline ends. The CDR3 spans 13 residues. Germline CDR1 and CDR2: SGHRS and YFSETQ.

The rearrangement joins TRBV7-9 to TRBJ1-4, with 9 bases aligning to TRBD1. This CDR3 is 15 amino acids long. Germline trimming cut 5 bases from V and 7 bases from J; bases unmatched to any gene: 8. Per the germline V gene, CDR1 is SEHNR and CDR2 is FQNEAQ (reference sequence). CDR3 DNA: TGTGCCAGCAGCGTAAACAGGGGGCTTCGTGAAAAACTGTTTTTT. Translation gives CASSVNRGLREKLFF.

The chain employs TRBV18 and TRBJ2-5; TRBD2 matches at 7 bases. CDR3 length: 13 amino acids. Germline V lookup: CDR1 KGHSH, CDR2 LQKENI. Trimming removed 3 bases from V and 4 bases from J; junction bases left unmatched: 2. In DNA, the CDR3 is TGTGCCAGCTCACCGCGGGAGCGAGAGACCCAGTACTTC. Translation: CASSPRERETQYF.

CDR3 sequence reads: CAISSREMEEKLFF. DNA of the CDR3: TGTGCCATCAGTAGCAGGGAGATGGAGGAAAAACTGTTTTTT. The chain uses TRBV10-3 and TRBJ1-4; tentatively, D is TRBD1 (5 bases). CDR1 is ENHRY, CDR2 SYGVKD, per germline. Trimming took off 5 bases at V and 8 bases at J, with 15 bases between the two ends. The CDR3 has 14 residues.

The J gene is TRBJ1-1, the V gene TRBV6-6; D is undetermined. Trimming pared 5 bases from V and 0 bases from J, leaving 10 bases between. There are 14 residues in the CDR3. CDR1 is MNHNY and CDR2 is SVGAGI in the germline V gene (reference sequence). CDR3 loop: CASSRRFMNTEAFF. The CDR3 nucleotides are TGTGCCAGCAGTAGGAGGTTCATGAACACTGAAGCTTTCTTT.

The rearrangement joins TRBV20-1 to TRBJ2-4, with TRBD1 identical over 10 bases. Germline V gene data show CDR1 as DFQATT and CDR2 as SNEGSKA (reference sequence). CDR3 length: 16 amino acids. The trim removed 3 bases at V and 3 bases at J, leaving 8 bases unmatched. The CDR3 nucleotides read TGCAGTGCTAGGCCCCGGACAGGGGGTTACAAAAACATTCAGTACTTC. Its translation: CSARPRTGGYKNIQYF.

This chain uses TRBV29-1 with TRBJ2-2; D is uncertain. Germline V gene lookup returns CDR1 SQVTM and CDR2 ANQGSEA. V gave up 1 base and J gave up 5 bases, with 8 bases separating them. CDR3 length equals 13 residues. The CDR3 is CSVEGRQTGELFF. CDR3 DNA sequence: TGCAGCGTTGAAGGGCGGCAGACCGGGGAGCTGTTTTTT.

The V gene is TRBV7-2, the J gene TRBJ1-2; 7 bases fit TRBD1. The CDR3 runs to 15 residues. The V gene end was trimmed by 5 bases and the J gene end by 4 bases; junction bases not matched to a gene: 10. CDR1 SGHTA and CDR2 FQGNSA come from the germline V gene. The chain's CDR3 is CASSPGTDLGYGYTF. DNA of the CDR3: TGTGCCAGCAGCCCGGGGACAGACCTCGGCTATGGCTACACCTTC.

This chain uses TRBV18 with TRBJ1-1; maybe TRBD1 (5 bases). Trimming removed 1 base at V and 2 bases at J, with 11 bases between. Germline loops: CDR1 KGHSH, CDR2 LQKENI. This CDR3 is built from 15 residues. CDR3 in DNA: TGTGCCAGCTCACCACGAACAGGAGCAAACACTGAAGCTTTCTTT. Protein product: CASSPRTGANTEAFF.

The chain couples TRBV12-3 or TRBV12-4 to TRBJ1-5, with D possibly being TRBD1 (6 bases). Trimming removed 4 bases from V and 2 bases from J, with 9 bases in between. The CDR3 covers 14 residues. For the CDR3, the DNA is TGTGCCAGCAGTTGGTCAGGGGGCAATCAGCCCCAGCATTTT. It specifies CASSWSGGNQPQHF.